Listed below are T cell receptor beta chains from one sample, sequenced in a study of cytomegalovirus exposure and HLA in healthy donors. Assay: immunoSEQ multiplex PCR; the TCRdb copy retains only in-frame clones and omits some. The sample shows approximately 140,000 clones, almost 85% of them seen only once. The sample consisted of PBMCs. The receptor source for this set is a woman between 40 and 55 years old in good health and CMV-seronegative. CDR3s include the opening cysteine and the closing phenylalanine or tryptophan. Each record gives: clone size, D gene, V gene, J gene, CDR3 protein, CDR3 DNA. D genes are given only for firm matches. Size is stated for part of the rows, as once, few or many counts, or as a class when the clone is expanded.

abundance: NA; d_gene: TRBD2; v_gene: TRBV25-1; j_gene: TRBJ2-1; CDR3aa: CASSELGGGRSAEQFF; CDR3nt: TGTGCCAGCAGTGAATTGGGTGGCGGGAGGTCGGCTGAGCAGTTCTTC
abundance: once; d_gene: NA; v_gene: TRBV4-3; j_gene: TRBJ1-6; CDR3aa: CASSQEWGPNNSPLHF; CDR3nt: TGCGCCAGCAGCCAAGAATGGGGGCCTAATAATTCACCCCTCCACTTT
abundance: few; d_gene: TRBD1; v_gene: TRBV5-1; j_gene: TRBJ2-7; CDR3aa: CASSLATGGNSYEQYF; CDR3nt: TGCGCCAGCAGCTTGGCTACAGGGGGCAACTCCTACGAGCAGTACTTC
abundance: NA; d_gene: TRBD1; v_gene: TRBV15; j_gene: TRBJ2-2; CDR3aa: CATSKRTGMGAGELFF; CDR3nt: TGTGCCACCAGCAAACGGACAGGGATGGGCGCCGGGGAGCTGTTTTTT
abundance: few; d_gene: NA; v_gene: TRBV6-5; j_gene: TRBJ2-7; CDR3aa: CASSLGTHYEQYF; CDR3nt: TGTGCCAGCAGTTTAGGGACACACTACGAGCAGTACTTC
abundance: NA; d_gene: TRBD1; v_gene: TRBV30; j_gene: TRBJ1-1; CDR3aa: CAWSDGTDTEAFF; CDR3nt: TGTGCCTGGAGTGACGGGACAGACACTGAAGCTTTCTTT
abundance: NA; d_gene: NA; v_gene: TRBV19; j_gene: TRBJ1-4; CDR3aa: CASSISRDEKLFF; CDR3nt: TGTGCCAGTAGTATCTCCAGGGATGAAAAACTGTTTTTT
abundance: NA; d_gene: TRBD1; v_gene: TRBV4-3; j_gene: TRBJ2-1; CDR3aa: CASSQGPDRFASYNEQFF; CDR3nt: TGCGCCAGCAGCCAAGGCCCGGACAGGTTCGCCTCCTACAATGAGCAGTTCTTC
abundance: NA; d_gene: NA; v_gene: TRBV6-5; j_gene: TRBJ1-1; CDR3aa: CASSYDTVSTEAFF; CDR3nt: TGTGCCAGCAGTTACGACACAGTATCCACTGAAGCTTTCTTT
abundance: NA; d_gene: NA; v_gene: TRBV4-1; j_gene: TRBJ2-7; CDR3aa: CASSQLTDYYEQYF; CDR3nt: TGCGCCAGCAGCCAATTAACAGATTACTACGAGCAGTACTTC
abundance: NA; d_gene: TRBD2; v_gene: TRBV30; j_gene: TRBJ2-1; CDR3aa: CAWQLAGGSNEQFF; CDR3nt: TGTGCCTGGCAACTAGCGGGAGGGTCAAATGAGCAGTTCTTC
abundance: NA; d_gene: NA; v_gene: TRBV7-9; j_gene: TRBJ1-3; CDR3aa: CASIPRSGNTIYF; CDR3nt: TGTGCCAGCATTCCCCGGTCTGGAAACACCATATATTTT
abundance: once; d_gene: TRBD2; v_gene: TRBV7-2; j_gene: TRBJ2-3; CDR3aa: CASSLRSRLAGRTDTQYF; CDR3nt: TGTGCCAGCAGCCTTAGATCCCGTCTAGCGGGACGCACAGATACGCAGTATTTT
abundance: NA; d_gene: NA; v_gene: TRBV19; j_gene: TRBJ2-4; CDR3aa: CASSREGGSKNIQYF; CDR3nt: TGTGCCAGTAGCCGAGAAGGGGGTTCCAAAAACATTCAGTACTTC
abundance: NA; d_gene: TRBD2; v_gene: TRBV7-2; j_gene: TRBJ2-4; CDR3aa: CASSLGGRAENIQYF; CDR3nt: TGTGCCAGCAGCTTAGGCGGGAGGGCCGAGAACATTCAGTACTTC
abundance: NA; d_gene: NA; v_gene: TRBV7-9; j_gene: TRBJ1-2; CDR3aa: CSSSFTTGGNGYTF; CDR3nt: TGTTCCAGCAGCTTCACCACTGGCGGGAATGGCTACACCTTC
abundance: few; d_gene: TRBD1; v_gene: TRBV6-5; j_gene: TRBJ2-2; CDR3aa: CASSSTATGPPGELFF; CDR3nt: TGTGCCAGCAGTTCCACCGCGACAGGGCCCCCCGGGGAGCTGTTTTTT
abundance: NA; d_gene: NA; v_gene: TRBV4-2; j_gene: TRBJ2-6; CDR3aa: CASTTLDRPSGANVLTF; CDR3nt: TGTGCCAGCACTACTCTGGACAGACCCTCTGGGGCCAACGTCCTGACTTTC
abundance: NA; d_gene: NA; v_gene: TRBV15; j_gene: TRBJ1-4; CDR3aa: CATSRDRATNEKLFF; CDR3nt: TGTGCCACCAGCAGAGACAGGGCAACTAATGAAAAACTGTTTTTT
abundance: once; d_gene: NA; v_gene: TRBV28; j_gene: TRBJ2-1; CDR3aa: CASTSSLVAATSNEQFF; CDR3nt: TGTGCCAGCACCTCCTCCCTTGTAGCGGCTACCTCCAATGAGCAGTTCTTC
abundance: NA; d_gene: TRBD2; v_gene: TRBV15; j_gene: TRBJ2-3; CDR3aa: CATSRPGLANTDTQYF; CDR3nt: TGTGCCACCAGCAGACCCGGACTAGCGAACACAGATACGCAGTATTTT
abundance: NA; d_gene: NA; v_gene: TRBV2; j_gene: TRBJ1-2; CDR3aa: CASSSRGRWQGYTF; CDR3nt: TGTGCCAGCAGTTCGCGGGGGCGTTGGCAAGGCTACACCTTC
abundance: NA; d_gene: NA; v_gene: TRBV28; j_gene: TRBJ1-1; CDR3aa: CASSSSGAVNTEAFF; CDR3nt: TGTGCCAGCAGTTCCTCAGGGGCGGTGAACACTGAAGCTTTCTTT
abundance: NA; d_gene: TRBD1; v_gene: TRBV28; j_gene: TRBJ2-1; CDR3aa: CASSTTGTGYVGEQFF; CDR3nt: TGTGCCAGCAGTACCACCGGGACAGGTTATGTGGGTGAGCAGTTCTTC
abundance: NA; d_gene: NA; v_gene: TRBV28; j_gene: TRBJ2-7; CDR3aa: CASLGVYEQYF; CDR3nt: TGTGCCAGCCTAGGAGTCTACGAGCAGTACTTC
abundance: NA; d_gene: TRBD1; v_gene: TRBV5-6; j_gene: TRBJ2-1; CDR3aa: CASRDRDREINEQFF; CDR3nt: TGTGCCAGCAGGGACCGGGACAGGGAAATCAATGAGCAGTTCTTC
abundance: NA; d_gene: NA; v_gene: TRBV7-2; j_gene: TRBJ1-4; CDR3aa: CASSARGGVTNEKLFF; CDR3nt: TGTGCCAGCAGCGCTCGGGGGGGGGTAACTAATGAAAAACTGTTTTTT
abundance: NA; d_gene: TRBD1; v_gene: TRBV5-4; j_gene: TRBJ2-7; CDR3aa: CASSLEGTGTYEQYF; CDR3nt: TGTGCCAGCAGCTTGGAGGGGACAGGGACCTACGAGCAGTACTTC
abundance: NA; d_gene: TRBD1; v_gene: TRBV7-9; j_gene: TRBJ1-1; CDR3aa: CASSPGTGRWGEAFF; CDR3nt: TGTGCCAGCAGCCCAGGGACAGGCCGATGGGGTGAAGCTTTCTTT
abundance: NA; d_gene: NA; v_gene: TRBV6-6; j_gene: TRBJ2-7; CDR3aa: CASSYNPGVSSDF; CDR3nt: TGTGCCAGCAGTTACAATCCAGGGGTGTCCTCTGACTTC
abundance: once; d_gene: TRBD2; v_gene: TRBV7-9; j_gene: TRBJ2-1; CDR3aa: CASSGGTSVYEQFF; CDR3nt: TGTGCCAGCAGTGGGGGGACTAGCGTCTATGAGCAGTTCTTC
abundance: NA; d_gene: TRBD1; v_gene: TRBV28; j_gene: TRBJ1-1; CDR3aa: CASSLWDRGREAFF; CDR3nt: TGTGCCAGCAGTTTATGGGACAGGGGCCGTGAAGCTTTCTTT
abundance: NA; d_gene: TRBD1; v_gene: TRBV29-1; j_gene: TRBJ2-3; CDR3aa: CSVEQGVGTDTQYF; CDR3nt: TGCAGCGTTGAACAGGGGGTAGGCACAGATACGCAGTATTTT
abundance: NA; d_gene: TRBD2; v_gene: TRBV4-3; j_gene: TRBJ2-1; CDR3aa: CASSQEPSGLSYNEQFF; CDR3nt: TGCGCCAGCAGCCAAGAGCCTAGCGGGCTCTCCTACAATGAGCAGTTCTTC
abundance: NA; d_gene: NA; v_gene: TRBV10-2; j_gene: TRBJ2-1; CDR3aa: CASKQGFTYNEQFF; CDR3nt: TGCGCCAGCAAGCAGGGGTTCACCTACAATGAGCAGTTCTTC
abundance: NA; d_gene: TRBD1; v_gene: TRBV7-6; j_gene: TRBJ2-1; CDR3aa: CASSFDQGAYNEQFF; CDR3nt: TGTGCCAGCAGCTTTGACCAGGGGGCATACAATGAGCAGTTCTTC
abundance: NA; d_gene: TRBD1; v_gene: TRBV27; j_gene: TRBJ1-1; CDR3aa: CASSLSLAWWTGVMNTEAFF; CDR3nt: TGTGCCAGCAGTTTATCATTAGCTTGGTGGACAGGGGTCATGAACACTGAAGCTTTCTTT
abundance: NA; d_gene: TRBD1; v_gene: TRBV20-1; j_gene: TRBJ1-2; CDR3aa: CSARNRGGYTF; CDR3nt: TGCAGTGCTAGAAACAGGGGCGGCTACACCTTC
abundance: NA; d_gene: TRBD1; v_gene: TRBV5-1; j_gene: TRBJ2-7; CDR3aa: CASSHRQGGSYEQYF; CDR3nt: TGCGCCAGCAGCCATCGACAGGGGGGTTCCTACGAGCAGTACTTC
abundance: NA; d_gene: TRBD2; v_gene: TRBV5-4; j_gene: TRBJ2-2; CDR3aa: CASSLMGGRAAGELFF; CDR3nt: TGTGCCAGCAGCTTGATGGGCGGGAGGGCCGCCGGGGAGCTGTTTTTT
abundance: NA; d_gene: NA; v_gene: TRBV28; j_gene: TRBJ2-1; CDR3aa: CASSLGASLSYNEQFF; CDR3nt: TGTGCCAGCAGTTTGGGAGCGTCCTTATCCTACAATGAGCAGTTCTTC
abundance: NA; d_gene: TRBD2; v_gene: TRBV7-8; j_gene: TRBJ2-1; CDR3aa: CASSSRLAGGYEQFF; CDR3nt: TGTGCCAGCAGCTCCCGACTAGCGGGAGGGTATGAGCAGTTCTTC
abundance: NA; d_gene: NA; v_gene: TRBV5-1; j_gene: TRBJ2-2; CDR3aa: CASSWGDSNTGELFF; CDR3nt: TGCGCCAGCAGCTGGGGGGACAGTAACACCGGGGAGCTGTTTTTT
abundance: NA; d_gene: NA; v_gene: TRBV5-1; j_gene: TRBJ2-3; CDR3aa: CASSLGSSAVGDTQYF; CDR3nt: TGCGCCAGCAGCTTGGGATCTAGCGCCGTGGGGGATACGCAGTATTTT
abundance: NA; d_gene: TRBD2; v_gene: TRBV11-3; j_gene: TRBJ2-7; CDR3aa: CASSPAGASSYEQYF; CDR3nt: TGTGCCAGCAGCCCAGCGGGAGCGAGTTCCTACGAGCAGTACTTC